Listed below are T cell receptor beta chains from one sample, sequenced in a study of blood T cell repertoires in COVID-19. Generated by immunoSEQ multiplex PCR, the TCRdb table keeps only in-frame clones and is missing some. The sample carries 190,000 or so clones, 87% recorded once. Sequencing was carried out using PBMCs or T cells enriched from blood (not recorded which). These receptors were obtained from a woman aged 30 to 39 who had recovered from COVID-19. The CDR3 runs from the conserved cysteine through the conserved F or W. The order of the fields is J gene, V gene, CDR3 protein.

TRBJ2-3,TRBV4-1,CASSQEPRGGTDTQYF
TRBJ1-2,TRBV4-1,CASSQETVLNVNYGYTF
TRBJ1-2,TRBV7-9,CASREDRGDGYTF
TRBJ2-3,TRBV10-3,CAISETSGLGTDTQYF
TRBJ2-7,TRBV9,CASSVLDSQGVEQYF
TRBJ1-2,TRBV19,CASRDRGQDGYTF
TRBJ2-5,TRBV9,CASSGEGTGRLAGLQETQYF
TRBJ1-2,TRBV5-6,CASSLGRVYGYTF
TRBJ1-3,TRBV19,CATGTGGFGNTIYF
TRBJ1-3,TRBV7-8,CASVPGQGNTIYF
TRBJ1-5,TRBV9,CASSVDYIQPQHF
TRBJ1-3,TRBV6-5,CASSLQNPGNTIYF
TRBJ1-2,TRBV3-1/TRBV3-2,CASSLGGGDYGYTF
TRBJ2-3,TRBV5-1,CASSLQGATDTQYF
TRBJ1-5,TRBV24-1,CATSDPDRDQPQHF